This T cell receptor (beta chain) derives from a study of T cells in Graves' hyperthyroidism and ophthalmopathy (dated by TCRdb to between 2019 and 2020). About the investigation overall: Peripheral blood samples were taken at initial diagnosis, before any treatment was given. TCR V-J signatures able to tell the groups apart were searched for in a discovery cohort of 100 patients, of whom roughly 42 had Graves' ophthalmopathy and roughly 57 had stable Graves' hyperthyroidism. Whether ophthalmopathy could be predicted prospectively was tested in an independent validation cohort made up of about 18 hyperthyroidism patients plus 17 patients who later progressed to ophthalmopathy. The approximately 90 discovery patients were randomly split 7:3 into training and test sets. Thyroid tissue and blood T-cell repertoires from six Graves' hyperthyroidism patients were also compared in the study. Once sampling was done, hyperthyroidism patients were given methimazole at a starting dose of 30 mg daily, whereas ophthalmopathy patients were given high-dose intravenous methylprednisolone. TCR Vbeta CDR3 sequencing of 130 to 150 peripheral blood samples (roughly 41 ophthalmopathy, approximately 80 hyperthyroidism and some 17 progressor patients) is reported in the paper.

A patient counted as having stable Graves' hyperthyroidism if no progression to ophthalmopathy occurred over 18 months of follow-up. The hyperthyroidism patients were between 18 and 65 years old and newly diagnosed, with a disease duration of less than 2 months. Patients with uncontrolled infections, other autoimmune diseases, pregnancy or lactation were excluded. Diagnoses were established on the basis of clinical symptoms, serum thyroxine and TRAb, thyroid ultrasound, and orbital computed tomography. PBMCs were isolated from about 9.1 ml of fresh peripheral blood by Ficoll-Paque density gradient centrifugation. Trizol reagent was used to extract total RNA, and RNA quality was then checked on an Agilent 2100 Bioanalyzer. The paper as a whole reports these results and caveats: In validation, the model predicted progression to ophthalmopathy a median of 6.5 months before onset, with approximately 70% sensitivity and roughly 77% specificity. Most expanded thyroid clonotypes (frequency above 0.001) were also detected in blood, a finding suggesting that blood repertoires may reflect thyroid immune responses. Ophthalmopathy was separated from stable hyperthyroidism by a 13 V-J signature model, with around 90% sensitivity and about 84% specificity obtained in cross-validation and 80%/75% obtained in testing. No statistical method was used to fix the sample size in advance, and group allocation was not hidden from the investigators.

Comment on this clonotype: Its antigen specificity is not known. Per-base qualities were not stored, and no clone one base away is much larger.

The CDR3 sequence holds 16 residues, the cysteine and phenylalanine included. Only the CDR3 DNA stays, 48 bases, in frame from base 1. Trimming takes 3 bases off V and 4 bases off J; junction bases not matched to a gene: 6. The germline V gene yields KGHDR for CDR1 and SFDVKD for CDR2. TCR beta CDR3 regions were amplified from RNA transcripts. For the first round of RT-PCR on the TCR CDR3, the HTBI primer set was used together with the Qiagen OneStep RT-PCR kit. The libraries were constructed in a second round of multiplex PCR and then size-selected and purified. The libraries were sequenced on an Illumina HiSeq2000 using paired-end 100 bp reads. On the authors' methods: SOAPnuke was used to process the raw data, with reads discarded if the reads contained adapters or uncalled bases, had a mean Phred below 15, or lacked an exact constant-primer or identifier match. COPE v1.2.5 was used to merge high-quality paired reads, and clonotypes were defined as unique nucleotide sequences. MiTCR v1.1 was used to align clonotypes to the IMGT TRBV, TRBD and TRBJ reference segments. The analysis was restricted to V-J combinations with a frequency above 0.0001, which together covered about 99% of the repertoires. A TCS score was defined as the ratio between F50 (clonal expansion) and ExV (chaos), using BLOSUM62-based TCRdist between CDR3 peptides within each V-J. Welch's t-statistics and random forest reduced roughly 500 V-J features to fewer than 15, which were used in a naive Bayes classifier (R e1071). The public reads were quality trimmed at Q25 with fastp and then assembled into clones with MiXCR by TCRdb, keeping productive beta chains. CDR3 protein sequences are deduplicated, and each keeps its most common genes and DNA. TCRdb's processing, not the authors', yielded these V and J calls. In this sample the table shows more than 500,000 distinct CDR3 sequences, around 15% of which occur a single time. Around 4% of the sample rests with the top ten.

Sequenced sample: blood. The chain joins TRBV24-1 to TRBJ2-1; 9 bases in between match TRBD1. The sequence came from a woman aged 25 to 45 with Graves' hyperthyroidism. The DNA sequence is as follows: TGTGCCACCAGTGATCACAGGGGGCTCGGGTACAATGAGCAGTTCTTC. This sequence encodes CATSDHRGLGYNEQFF.